A single sample gave rise to the 30 T cell receptor beta chains below, sequenced in a study of post-analysis software for immune sequencing data (dated by TCRdb to between 2014 and 2017). The library was built by means of PCR. For sequencing, an Illumina HiSeq 2500 was employed. To reduce PCR and sequencing biases, unique molecular identifiers were built into the TCR beta cDNA libraries. Through fastp at Q25 and MiXCR, TCRdb rebuilt clones from the public reads, retaining in-frame beta chains. Every entry covers one CDR3 protein and lists the most common genes and DNA from its rows. The sample records around 770,000 distinct CDR3 sequences, around 46% of which are singletons. Around 4.7% of the sample lies in the top ten. Their cognate antigens are unknown. What the authors observed across the whole study: Roughly 5 TRBV segments, including TRBV5-6, TRBV5-1 and TRBV20-1, were significantly more frequent in patients than controls.

The sample taken for sequencing was blood. The source of these receptors is a girl aged 5 to 17 with multiple sclerosis.

The J gene is TRBJ1-5, the V gene TRBV18; no definite D call. Germline V gene sequence: CDR1 KGHSH, CDR2 LQKENI. The CDR3 loop spans 14 amino acids. V lost 3 bases and J lost 2, with 8 bases in between. CDR3 sequence (DNA): TGTGCCAGCTCACCGATACGGGGCAATCAGCCCCAGCATTTT. This translates into CASSPIRGNQPQHF.

This CDR3 reads CASSPGQGRGEQFF. Here the CDR3 DNA reads TGTGCCAGCAGCCCCGGACAGGGGAGAGGTGAGCAGTTCTTC. This chain joins TRBV9 and TRBJ2-1, with 9 bases identical to TRBD1. The CDR3 loop spans 14 amino acids. The junction had 8 bases not matched to a gene; V was cut back by 4 bases and J by 9 bases. CDR1 is SGDLS and CDR2 is YYNGEE in the germline V gene.

This clonotype was counted a few times. The genes are TRBV6-1 and TRBJ2-7; TRBD2 is a possible D gene (6 bases). The germline V and J ends were trimmed by 1 base and 0 bases, with 10 bases remaining between them. CDR3 length: 15 residues. Germline V gene sequence: CDR1 MNHNS, CDR2 SASEGT. The CDR3 here is CASSEEWGGSYEQYF. Written as DNA, the CDR3 is TGTGCCAGCAGTGAAGAGTGGGGAGGCTCCTACGAGCAGTACTTC.

V is TRBV6-2 or TRBV6-3 and J is TRBJ2-1, with D perhaps assigned TRBD1 or TRBD2 (6 bases each). The germline V gene encodes CDR1 MNHEY and CDR2 SVGEGT. With 8 bases removed from V and 7 bases from J, the gap between germline ends came to 18 bases. The length of the CDR3 is 14 residues. For the CDR3, the DNA is TGTGCCAGCGGCCCCGGGGGCGCGAGAAATGAGCAGTTCTTC. This encodes CASGPGGARNEQFF.

In nucleotides, the CDR3 is TGTGCCAGCAGCCCCCGGGACAGAGATACCTACGAGCAGTACTTC. Its translation: CASSPRDRDTYEQYF. The rearrangement joins TRBV7-9 to TRBJ2-7, with 7 positions matching TRBD1. Germline loops: CDR1 SEHNR, CDR2 FQNEAQ (reference sequence). The CDR3 covers 15 residues. Trimming took 5 bases from V and 2 from J; bases not matched to a gene: 9.

Of note for this clonotype: Relative to the germline gene, one junction end is altered; a read error may explain this. This rearrangement joins TRBV29-1 to TRBJ1-3; no definite D call. This CDR3 is built from 15 residues. CDR1 and CDR2 from the germline V gene are SQVTM and ANQGSEA. The CDR3 DNA follows: TGCAGCGTTGACGGGAGCGACGACTCTGGAAACACCGTATATTTT. As protein: CSVDGSDDSGNTVYF.

This clonotype was seen ten or more times. The gene calls are TRBV29-1 and TRBJ2-5; 7 bases fit TRBD1. The CDR3 is made up of 14 amino acids. J gave up 9 bases and V 2 bases, and 12 bases lay outside the gene matches. The germline V gene has CDR1 SQVTM and CDR2 ANQGSEA. The CDR3 spells CSVEIGGQSGAQYF. CDR3 nucleotide sequence: TGCAGCGTTGAAATTGGGGGACAGTCCGGGGCCCAGTACTTC.

The count of this clonotype is one. V is TRBV25-1 and J is TRBJ1-2; tentatively, D is TRBD1 (5 bases). This CDR3 comprises 14 residues. Trimming removed 3 bases from V and 3 bases from J, with 11 bases in between. Germline CDR1 reads MGHDK; CDR2 reads SYGVNS. In DNA, the CDR3 is TGTGCCAGCAGTGATCCCAGGGATTACTATGGCTACACCTTC. This translates into CASSDPRDYYGYTF.

This chain uses TRBV6-1 with TRBJ2-1; D gene unclear. Looked up from germline, CDR1 is MNHNS and CDR2 is SASEGT. This CDR3 has 13 residues. V dropped 0 bases and J dropped 4 bases, with 4 bases sitting between them. This chain's CDR3 is CASSEAPYNEQFF. In DNA form, the CDR3 reads TGTGCCAGCAGTGAAGCCCCATACAATGAGCAGTTCTTC.

The V gene is TRBV20-1, the J gene TRBJ2-2; 8 bases match TRBD2. The V and J ends lost 6 bases and 2 bases, in that order; junction bases with no gene match: 2. CDR1 DFQATT and CDR2 SNEGSKA come from the germline V gene (reference sequence). The CDR3 has 13 residues. CDR3 region: CSAVAGNTGELFF. In nucleotides, the CDR3 is TGCAGTGCCGTAGCGGGAAACACCGGGGAGCTGTTTTTT.

The CDR3 nucleotides read TGTGCCAGCAGCCTTTTGCCACCGGGACTAGCGAGAAACATTCAGTACTTC. It codes for CASSLLPPGLARNIQYF. The rearrangement links TRBV7-8 to TRBJ2-4; 10 nucleotides align to TRBD2. The germline gives CDR1 SGHVS, CDR2 FQNEAQ. With 5 bases clipped from V and 6 bases from J, the junction kept 13 bases outside the gene matches. This CDR3 contains 17 residues.

The rearrangement uses TRBV7-9 and TRBJ1-4, with D possibly being TRBD1 (6 bases). Looked up from germline, CDR1 is SEHNR and CDR2 is FQNEAQ (reference sequence). Trimming shortened V by 5 bases and J by 3 bases, and 16 bases separated the two germline ends. CDR3 size: 16 residues. CDR3 sequence reads: CASSQTRGQSNEKLFF. DNA of the CDR3: TGTGCCAGCAGCCAAACGCGGGGGCAATCTAATGAAAAACTGTTTTTT.

This clonotype was seen a few times. V gene TRBV5-5 combines with J gene TRBJ2-5, with 11 bases that match TRBD2. The CDR3 totals 17 residues. Germline V gene lookup returns CDR1 SGHKS and CDR2 YYEKEE (reference sequence). J was trimmed by 1 base and V by 4 bases; bases with no gene match: 9. CDR3 DNA: TGTGCCAGCAGCAGTAAGACTAGCGGGGCACCCCAAGAGACCCAGTACTTC. Encoded protein: CASSSKTSGAPQETQYF.

This clonotype was observed a handful of times. The rearrangement links TRBV20-1 to TRBJ2-3; the match to TRBD2 covers 9 bases. Germline V gene data show CDR1 as DFQATT and CDR2 as SNEGSKA (reference sequence). J gave up 0 bases and V 5 bases, and 9 bases lay outside the gene matches. The CDR3 totals 16 residues. Here the CDR3 DNA reads TGCAGTGCTTTCGATCCCCTAGCGGGAAGCACAGATACGCAGTATTTT. Translated, it gives CSAFDPLAGSTDTQYF.

The chain combines TRBV29-1 with TRBJ2-3; D possibly matches TRBD1 or TRBD2 (5 bases each). Looked up from germline, CDR1 is SQVTM and CDR2 is ANQGSEA. V gave up 7 bases and J gave up 5 bases, with 22 bases separating them. The CDR3 is 15 residues long. The CDR3 reads CSGGASFLMGDTQYF. CDR3 coding DNA: TGCAGCGGGGGCGCTAGCTTCTTGATGGGAGATACGCAGTATTTT.

This chain uses TRBV20-1 with TRBJ2-5; D is possibly TRBD2 (6 bases). Per the germline V gene, CDR1 is DFQATT and CDR2 is SNEGSKA (reference sequence). The V gene lost 5 bases and the J gene lost 5 bases, with 24 bases spanning the gap. This CDR3 has 16 amino acids. CDR3 nucleotides: TGCAGTGCTCACATAGGTGGGACTCACACTCATGAGACCCAGTACTTC. It translates to CSAHIGGTHTHETQYF.

The chain has TRBV18 and TRBJ2-1; 8 nucleotides line up with TRBD2. With V trimmed by 3 bases and J by 5 bases, 9 bases remained unmatched. There are 16 residues in the CDR3. From germline, CDR1 is KGHSH and CDR2 LQKENI. In DNA form, the CDR3 reads TGTGCCAGCTCACCCTCCGAGGGACTAGTTAACAATGAGCAGTTCTTC. Protein product: CASSPSEGLVNNEQFF.

This clonotype was recorded a few times. The rearrangement uses TRBV27 and TRBJ1-6; TRBD1 agrees at 7 bases. Germline CDR1 reads MNHEY; CDR2 reads SMNVEV (reference sequence). V dropped 6 bases and J dropped 6; count of bases not matched to a gene: 5. This CDR3 contains 14 residues. The CDR3 bases are TGTGCCAGCAGGACGGGACAGCGTAATTCACCCCTCCACTTT. Its protein is CASRTGQRNSPLHF.

This clonotype appeared a few times. The DNA of the CDR3 is TGCGCCAGCAGCCAAGAAGGGGGGGCCAGCTATGGCTACACCTTC. It codes for CASSQEGGASYGYTF. V gene TRBV4-1 combines with J gene TRBJ1-2; tentatively, D is TRBD1 (6 bases). The CDR3 sequence is 15 residues long. The germline gives CDR1 MGHRA, CDR2 YSYEKL. Trimming took 0 bases from V and 4 from J, leaving 12 bases between them.

The chain has TRBV7-9 and TRBJ1-2, with no clear D. The CDR3 has 12 residues. The germline gives CDR1 SEHNR, CDR2 FQNEAQ (reference sequence). CDR3 region: CASGGRENGYTF. The CDR3, as DNA: TGTGCTTCGGGAGGGCGAGAAAATGGCTACACCTTC. The whole variable domain, remainder taken from reference TRBV7-9 and TRBJ1-2, is DTGVSQNPRHKITKRGQNVTFRCDPISEHNRLYWYRQTLGQGPEFLTYFQNEAQLEKSRLLSDRFSAERPKGSFSTLEIQRTEQGDSAMYLCASGGRENGYTFGSGTRLTVV.

The chain employs TRBV7-2 and TRBJ2-5; a weak D match, TRBD2 (5 bases). CDR3 length: 15 amino acids. From germline, CDR1 is SGHTA and CDR2 FQGNSA. With 0 bases removed from V and 5 bases from J, the gap between germline ends came to 13 bases. CDR3 sequence (DNA): TGTGCCAGCAGCTTAGCGCGGGTAGTTGGCGAGACCCAGTACTTC. Translated: CASSLARVVGETQYF.

In DNA, the CDR3 is TGTGCCAGCAGCCCGAACGAGGACAGGGACTACGAGCAGTACTTC. This translates into CASSPNEDRDYEQYF. V and J are TRBV11-2 and TRBJ2-7, with TRBD1 matching over 8 bases. Germline V CDR1 and CDR2: SGHAT, FQNNGV. This CDR3 is built from 15 residues. V shed 5 bases and J 3 bases; nucleotides not matched to a gene: 9.

This chain joins TRBV12-3 or TRBV12-4 and TRBJ2-7; 9 bases line up with TRBD1. V trimming: 6 bases; J trimming: 3 bases; junction bases outside the gene matches: 6. The CDR3 loop spans 14 amino acids. CDR3 nucleotides: TGTGCCAGCAGCCCAACGACAGGGGGCTACGAGCAGTACTTC. Amino acids: CASSPTTGGYEQYF.

As for this clonotype: One end of the junction does not line up with germline, which may come from a read error. The chain joins TRBV12-3 or TRBV12-4 to TRBJ2-1, with 7 bases matching TRBD1. The CDR3 covers 12 residues. The CDR3 DNA sequence: TGTACCAGCAGTTTTACCGGGCAGGGGGAGTTCTTC. Translating gives CTSSFTGQGEFF.

The chain couples TRBV29-1 to TRBJ1-2; TRBD1 agrees at 8 bases. CDR1 is SQVTM, CDR2 ANQGSEA, per germline. V shed 0 bases, J shed 3 bases, and the junction held 3 bases outside the gene matches. The CDR3 runs to 14 residues. This CDR3 reads CSVEDPGGDYGYTF. As DNA, the CDR3 is TGCAGCGTTGAAGATCCAGGGGGCGACTATGGCTACACCTTC.

This clonotype was seen only once. The chain employs TRBV5-1 and TRBJ2-6; TRBD2 aligns across 7 bases. This CDR3 spans 18 amino acids. The ends lost 1 base at V and 2 bases at J; junction bases unmatched: 9. Per the germline V gene, CDR1 is SGHRS and CDR2 is YFSETQ. CDR3 sequence: CASSLTPRGGTGANVLTF. In DNA form, the CDR3 reads TGCGCCAGCAGCTTGACCCCCCGCGGGGGAACTGGGGCCAACGTCCTGACTTTC.

The chain has TRBV20-1 and TRBJ2-7; D tentatively fits TRBD1 or TRBD2 (5 bases each). The germline gives CDR1 DFQATT, CDR2 SNEGSKA (reference sequence). Trimming pared 5 bases from V and 3 bases from J, leaving 17 bases between. The CDR3 contains 14 residues. The CDR3 DNA reads TGCAGTGCTCACCAGGGACCTTACGACTACGAGCAGTACTTC. Protein product: CSAHQGPYDYEQYF.

This clonotype was observed a handful of times. V gene TRBV12-3 or TRBV12-4 combines with J gene TRBJ2-7; 9 bases agree with TRBD2. The V gene end was trimmed by 6 bases and the J gene end by 4 bases; junction bases not matched to a gene: 10. This CDR3 is built from 15 residues. The CDR3 DNA reads as TGTGCCAGCAGCACTACTAGCGGGCCTATGTACGAGCAGTACTTC. It yields the protein CASSTTSGPMYEQYF.

The CDR3 here is CATSDDHPYEQYF. The DNA of the CDR3 is TGTGCCACCTCTGACGACCATCCCTACGAGCAGTACTTC. This chain joins TRBV7-9 and TRBJ2-7, with no clear D. V gave up 10 bases and J gave up 2 bases, with 15 bases separating them. The CDR3 contains 13 residues. Looked up from germline, CDR1 is SEHNR and CDR2 is FQNEAQ (reference sequence).

This clonotype was seen a handful of times. The V and J genes are TRBV10-3 and TRBJ2-2; 9 bases line up with TRBD2. CDR1 and CDR2 (germline): ENHRY, SYGVKD. J gave up 6 bases and V 7 bases, and 9 bases lay outside the gene matches. This CDR3 has 15 amino acids. CDR3 loop: CAIKEEAGGAGELFF. The CDR3 DNA sequence: TGTGCCATCAAAGAAGAAGCGGGAGGCGCCGGGGAGCTGTTTTTT.